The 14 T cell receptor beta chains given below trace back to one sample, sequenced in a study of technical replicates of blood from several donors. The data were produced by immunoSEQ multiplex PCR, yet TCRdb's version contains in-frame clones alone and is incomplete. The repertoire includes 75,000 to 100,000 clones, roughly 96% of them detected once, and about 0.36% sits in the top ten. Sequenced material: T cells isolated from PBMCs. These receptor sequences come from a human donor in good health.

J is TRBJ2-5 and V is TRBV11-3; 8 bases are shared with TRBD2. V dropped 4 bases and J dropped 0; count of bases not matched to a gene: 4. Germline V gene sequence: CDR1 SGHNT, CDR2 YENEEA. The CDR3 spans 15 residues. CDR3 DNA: TGTGCCAGCAGCTCATGGACTAGCTACCAAGAGACCCAGTACTTC. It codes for CASSSWTSYQETQYF.

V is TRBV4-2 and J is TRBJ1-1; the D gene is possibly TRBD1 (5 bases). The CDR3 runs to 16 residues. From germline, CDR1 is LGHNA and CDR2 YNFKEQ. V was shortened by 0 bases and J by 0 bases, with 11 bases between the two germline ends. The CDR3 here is CASSQEVGTLNTEAFF. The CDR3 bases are TGTGCCAGCAGCCAAGAGGTTGGGACTCTGAACACTGAAGCTTTCTTT.

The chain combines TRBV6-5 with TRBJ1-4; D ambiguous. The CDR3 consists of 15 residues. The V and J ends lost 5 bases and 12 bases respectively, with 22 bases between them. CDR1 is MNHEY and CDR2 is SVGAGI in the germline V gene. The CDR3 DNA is TGTGCCAGCAGTAGACGGGGAAGCATGCAGGAGGAACTGTTTTTT. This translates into CASSRRGSMQEELFF.

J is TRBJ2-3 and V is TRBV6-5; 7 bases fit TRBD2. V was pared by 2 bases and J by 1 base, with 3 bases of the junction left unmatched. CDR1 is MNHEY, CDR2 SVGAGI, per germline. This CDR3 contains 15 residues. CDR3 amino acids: CASSYGRGGTDTQYF. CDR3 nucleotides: TGTGCCAGCAGTTACGGTCGGGGGGGCACAGATACGCAGTATTTT.

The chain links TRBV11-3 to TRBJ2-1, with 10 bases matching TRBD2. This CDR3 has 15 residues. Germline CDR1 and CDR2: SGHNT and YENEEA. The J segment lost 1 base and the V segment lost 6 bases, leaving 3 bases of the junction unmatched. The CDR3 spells CASSQREGSYNEQFF. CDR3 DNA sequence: TGTGCCAGCAGTCAGCGGGAGGGGTCCTACAATGAGCAGTTCTTC.

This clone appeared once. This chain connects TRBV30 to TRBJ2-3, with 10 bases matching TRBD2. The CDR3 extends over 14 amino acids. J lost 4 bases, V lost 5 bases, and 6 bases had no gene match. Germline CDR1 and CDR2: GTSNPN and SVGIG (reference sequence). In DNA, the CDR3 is TGTGCCTGGGTACTAGCGGGAACGGCAGATACGCAGTATTTT. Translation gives CAWVLAGTADTQYF.

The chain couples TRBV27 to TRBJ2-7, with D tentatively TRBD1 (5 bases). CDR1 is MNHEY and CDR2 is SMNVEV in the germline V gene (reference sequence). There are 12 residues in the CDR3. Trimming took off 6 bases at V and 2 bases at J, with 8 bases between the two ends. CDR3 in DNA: TGTGCCAGCAGGGGGCTCACCTACGAGCAGTACTTC. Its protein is CASRGLTYEQYF.

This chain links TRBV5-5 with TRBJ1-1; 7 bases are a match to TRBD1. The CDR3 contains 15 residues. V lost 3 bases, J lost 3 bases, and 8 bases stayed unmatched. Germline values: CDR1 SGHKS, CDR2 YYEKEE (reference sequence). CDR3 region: CASSSETGLDTEAFF. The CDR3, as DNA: TGTGCCAGCAGCTCTGAGACAGGGTTGGACACTGAAGCTTTCTTT.

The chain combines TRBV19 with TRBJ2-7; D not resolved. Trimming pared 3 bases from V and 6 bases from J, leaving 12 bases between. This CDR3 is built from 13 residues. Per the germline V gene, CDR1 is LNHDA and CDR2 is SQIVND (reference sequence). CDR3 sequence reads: CASSIGQRSEQYF. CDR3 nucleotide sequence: TGTGCCAGTAGTATCGGTCAGCGAAGCGAGCAGTACTTC.

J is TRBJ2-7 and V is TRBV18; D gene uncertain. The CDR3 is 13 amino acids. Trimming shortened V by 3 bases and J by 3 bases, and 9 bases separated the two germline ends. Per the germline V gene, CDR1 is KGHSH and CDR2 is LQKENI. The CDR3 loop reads CASSPIPNYEQYF. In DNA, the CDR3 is TGTGCCAGCTCACCGATACCTAACTACGAGCAGTACTTC.

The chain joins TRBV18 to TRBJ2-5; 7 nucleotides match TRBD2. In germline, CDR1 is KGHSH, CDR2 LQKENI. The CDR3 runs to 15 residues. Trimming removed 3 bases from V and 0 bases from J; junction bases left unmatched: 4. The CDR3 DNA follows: TGTGCCAGCTCACCGAATAGCGGGTACCAAGAGACCCAGTACTTC. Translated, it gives CASSPNSGYQETQYF.

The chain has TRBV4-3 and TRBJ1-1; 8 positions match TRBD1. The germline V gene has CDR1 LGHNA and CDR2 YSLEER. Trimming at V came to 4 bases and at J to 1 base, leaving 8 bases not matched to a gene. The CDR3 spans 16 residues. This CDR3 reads CASSRMLGTGNTEAFF. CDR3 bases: TGCGCCAGCAGCCGGATGCTCGGGACAGGGAACACTGAAGCTTTCTTT.

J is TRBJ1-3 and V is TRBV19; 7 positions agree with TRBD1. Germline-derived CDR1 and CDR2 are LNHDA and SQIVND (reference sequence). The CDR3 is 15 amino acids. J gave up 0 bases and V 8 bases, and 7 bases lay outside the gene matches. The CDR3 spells CASCQDRDSGNTIYF. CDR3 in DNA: TGTGCCAGTTGTCAAGACAGGGACTCTGGAAACACCATATATTTT.

Here the CDR3 reads CASSEERQVAGELFF. As DNA, the CDR3 is TGTGCCAGCTCAGAAGAGAGACAGGTTGCCGGGGAGCTGTTTTTT. The V call is TRBV18, the J call TRBJ2-2; D is possibly TRBD1 (6 bases). V was cut by 5 bases and J by 6 bases, with 16 bases left in between. Germline V gene data show CDR1 as KGHSH and CDR2 as LQKENI. CDR3 length: 15 amino acids. Looking up the rest from reference TRBV18 and TRBJ2-2 gives the full variable domain: NAGVMQNPRHLVRRRGQEARLRCSPMKGHSHVYWYRQLPEEGLKFMVYLQKENIIDESGMPKERFSAEFPKEGPSILRIQQVVRGDSAAYFCASSEERQVAGELFFGEGSRLTVL.